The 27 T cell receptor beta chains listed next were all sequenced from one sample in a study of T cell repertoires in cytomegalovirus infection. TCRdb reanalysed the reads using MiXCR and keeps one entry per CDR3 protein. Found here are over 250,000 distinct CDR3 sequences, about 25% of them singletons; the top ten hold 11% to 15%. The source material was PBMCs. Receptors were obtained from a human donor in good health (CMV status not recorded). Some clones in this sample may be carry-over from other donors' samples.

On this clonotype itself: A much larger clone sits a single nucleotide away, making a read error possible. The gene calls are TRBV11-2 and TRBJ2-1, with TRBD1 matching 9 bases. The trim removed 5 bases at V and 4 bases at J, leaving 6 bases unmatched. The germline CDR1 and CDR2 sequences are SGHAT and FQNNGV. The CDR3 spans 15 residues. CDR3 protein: CASSAGTGKYNEQFF. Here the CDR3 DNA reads TGTGCCAGCAGCGCCGGGACAGGGAAATACAATGAGCAGTTCTTC.

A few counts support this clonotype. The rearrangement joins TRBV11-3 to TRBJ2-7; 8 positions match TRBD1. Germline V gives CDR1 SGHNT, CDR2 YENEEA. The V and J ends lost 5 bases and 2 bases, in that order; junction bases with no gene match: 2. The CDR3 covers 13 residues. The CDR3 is CASSQDRAYEQYF. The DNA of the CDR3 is TGTGCCAGCAGCCAGGACAGGGCCTACGAGCAGTACTTC.

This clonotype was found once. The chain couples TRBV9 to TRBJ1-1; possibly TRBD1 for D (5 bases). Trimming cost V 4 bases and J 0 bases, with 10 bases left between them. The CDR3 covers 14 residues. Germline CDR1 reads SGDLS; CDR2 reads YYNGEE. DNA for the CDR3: TGTGCCAGCAGCCGGGACCTCATGAACACTGAAGCTTTCTTT. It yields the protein CASSRDLMNTEAFF.

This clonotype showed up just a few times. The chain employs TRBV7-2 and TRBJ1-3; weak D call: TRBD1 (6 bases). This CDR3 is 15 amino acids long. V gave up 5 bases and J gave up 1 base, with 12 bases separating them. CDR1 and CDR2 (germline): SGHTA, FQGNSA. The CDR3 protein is CASSDRPYSGNTIYF. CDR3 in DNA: TGTGCCAGCAGCGACAGGCCTTATTCTGGAAACACCATATATTTT.

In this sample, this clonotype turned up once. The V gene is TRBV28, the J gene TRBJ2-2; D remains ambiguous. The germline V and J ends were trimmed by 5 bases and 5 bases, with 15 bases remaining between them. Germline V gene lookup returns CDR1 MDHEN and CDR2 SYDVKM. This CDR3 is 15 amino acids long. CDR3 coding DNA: TGTGCCAGCAGTCCCATCGGACGCTCGACCGGGGAGCTGTTTTTT. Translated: CASSPIGRSTGELFF.

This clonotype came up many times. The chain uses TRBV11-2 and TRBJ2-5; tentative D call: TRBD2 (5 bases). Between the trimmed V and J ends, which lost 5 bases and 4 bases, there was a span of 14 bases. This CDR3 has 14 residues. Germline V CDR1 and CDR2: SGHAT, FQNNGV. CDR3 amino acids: CASSHKLVGETQYF. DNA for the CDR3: TGTGCCAGCAGCCACAAACTAGTAGGAGAGACCCAGTACTTC.

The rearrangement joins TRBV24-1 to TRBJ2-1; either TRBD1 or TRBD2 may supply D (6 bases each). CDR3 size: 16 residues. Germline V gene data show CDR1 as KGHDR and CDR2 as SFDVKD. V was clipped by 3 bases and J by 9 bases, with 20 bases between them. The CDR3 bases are TGTGCCACCAGTGATGGGGGGTCGAGACAGGTCGGTGAGCAGTTCTTC. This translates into CATSDGGSRQVGEQFF.

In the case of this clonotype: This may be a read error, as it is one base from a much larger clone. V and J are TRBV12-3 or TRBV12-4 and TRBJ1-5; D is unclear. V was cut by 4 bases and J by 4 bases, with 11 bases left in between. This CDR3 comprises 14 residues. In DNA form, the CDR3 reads TGTGCCAGCAGTTCCCAACAACCGAATCAGCCCCAGCATTTT. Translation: CASSSQQPNQPQHF.

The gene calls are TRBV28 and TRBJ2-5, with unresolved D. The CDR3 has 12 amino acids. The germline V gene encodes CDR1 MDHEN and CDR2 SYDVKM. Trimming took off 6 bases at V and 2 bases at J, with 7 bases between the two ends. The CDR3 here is CASRSRQETQYF. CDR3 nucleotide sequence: TGTGCCAGCAGGAGCAGACAAGAGACCCAGTACTTC.

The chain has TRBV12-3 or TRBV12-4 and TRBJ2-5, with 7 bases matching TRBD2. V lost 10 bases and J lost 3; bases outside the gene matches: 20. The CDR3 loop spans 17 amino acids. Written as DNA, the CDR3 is TGTGCCACCGCAATGGGGACCCGCACCAGCGGGGAAGAGACCCAGTACTTC. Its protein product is CATAMGTRTSGEETQYF.

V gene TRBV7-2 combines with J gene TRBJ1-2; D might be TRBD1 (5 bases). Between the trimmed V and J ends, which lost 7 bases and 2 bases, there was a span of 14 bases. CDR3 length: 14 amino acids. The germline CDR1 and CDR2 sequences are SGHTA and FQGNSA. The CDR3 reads CASTPGWGNYGYTF. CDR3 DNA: TGTGCCAGCACCCCTGGTTGGGGGAACTATGGCTACACCTTC.

DNA for the CDR3: TGTGCCAGCAGCACCATAGGTTCTCAGCGGTTCTTC. Encoded protein: CASSTIGSQRFF. J is TRBJ2-1 and V is TRBV13, with no clear D. V dropped 5 bases and J dropped 15 bases, with 17 bases sitting between them. Germline V gives CDR1 PRHDT, CDR2 FYEKMQ (reference sequence). The CDR3 contains 12 residues.

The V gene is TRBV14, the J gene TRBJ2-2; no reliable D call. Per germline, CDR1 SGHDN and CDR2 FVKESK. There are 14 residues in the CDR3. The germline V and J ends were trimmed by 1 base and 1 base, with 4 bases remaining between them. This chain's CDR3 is CASSQAVNTGELFF. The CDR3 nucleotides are TGTGCCAGCAGCCAAGCAGTGAACACCGGGGAGCTGTTTTTT.

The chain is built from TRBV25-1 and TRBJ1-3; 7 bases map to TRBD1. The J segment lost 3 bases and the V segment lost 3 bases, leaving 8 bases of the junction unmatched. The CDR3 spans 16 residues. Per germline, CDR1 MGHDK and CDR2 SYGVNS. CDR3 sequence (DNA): TGTGCCAGCAGTGAGAAACACAGGGGAGGTGGAAACACCATATATTTT. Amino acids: CASSEKHRGGGNTIYF.

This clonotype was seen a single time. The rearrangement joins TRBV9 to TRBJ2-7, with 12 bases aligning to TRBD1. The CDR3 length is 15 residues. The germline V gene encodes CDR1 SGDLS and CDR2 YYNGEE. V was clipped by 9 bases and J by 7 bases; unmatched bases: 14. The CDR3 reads CAKTFRDRGLGEQYF. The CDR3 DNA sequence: TGTGCCAAAACCTTCCGGGACAGGGGGCTAGGAGAGCAGTACTTC.

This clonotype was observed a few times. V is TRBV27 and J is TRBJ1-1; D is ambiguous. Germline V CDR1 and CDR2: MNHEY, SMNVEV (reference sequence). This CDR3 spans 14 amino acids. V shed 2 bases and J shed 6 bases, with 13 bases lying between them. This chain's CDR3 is CASSLASGLSEAFF. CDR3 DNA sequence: TGTGCCAGCAGTTTAGCCTCGGGGTTGTCTGAAGCTTTCTTT.

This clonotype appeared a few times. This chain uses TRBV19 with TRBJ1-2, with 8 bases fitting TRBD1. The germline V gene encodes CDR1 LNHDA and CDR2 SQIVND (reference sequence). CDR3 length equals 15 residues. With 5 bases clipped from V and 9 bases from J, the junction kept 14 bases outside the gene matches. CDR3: CASSSDRDRTRRYTF. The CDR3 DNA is TGTGCCAGTAGTTCCGACCGGGACAGGACACGACGCTACACCTTC.

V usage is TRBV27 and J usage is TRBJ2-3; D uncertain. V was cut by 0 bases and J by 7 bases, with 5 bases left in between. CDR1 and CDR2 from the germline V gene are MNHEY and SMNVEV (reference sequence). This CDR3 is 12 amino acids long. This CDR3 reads CASSLSGNTQYF. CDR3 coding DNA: TGTGCCAGCAGTTTATCGGGTAATACGCAGTATTTT.

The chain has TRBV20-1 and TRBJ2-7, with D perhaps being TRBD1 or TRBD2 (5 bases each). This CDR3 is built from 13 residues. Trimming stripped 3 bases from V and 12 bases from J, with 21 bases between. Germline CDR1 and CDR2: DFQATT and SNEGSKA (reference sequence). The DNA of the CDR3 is TGCAGTGCTAGTGGCCGGGGCAGCTCAAGGCGGTACTTC. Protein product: CSASGRGSSRRYF.

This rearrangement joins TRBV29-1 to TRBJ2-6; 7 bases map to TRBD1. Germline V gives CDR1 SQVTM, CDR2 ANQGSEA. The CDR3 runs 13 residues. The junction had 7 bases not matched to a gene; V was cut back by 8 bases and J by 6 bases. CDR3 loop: CSFRQGMANVLTF. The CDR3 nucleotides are TGCAGCTTTCGACAGGGAATGGCCAACGTCCTGACTTTC.

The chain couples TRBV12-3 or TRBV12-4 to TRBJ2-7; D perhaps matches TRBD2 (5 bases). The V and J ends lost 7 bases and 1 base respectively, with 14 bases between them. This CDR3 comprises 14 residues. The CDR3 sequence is CASTLGSRSYEQYF. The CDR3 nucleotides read TGTGCCAGCACCTTGGGGAGCCGGTCCTACGAGCAGTACTTC.

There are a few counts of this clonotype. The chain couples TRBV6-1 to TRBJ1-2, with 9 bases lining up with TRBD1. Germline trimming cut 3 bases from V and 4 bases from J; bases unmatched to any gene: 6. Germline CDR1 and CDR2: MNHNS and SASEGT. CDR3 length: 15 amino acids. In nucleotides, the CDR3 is TGTGCCAGCAGTGAGAACAGGGGGCGCATCTATGGCTACACCTTC. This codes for CASSENRGRIYGYTF.

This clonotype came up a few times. The CDR3 spells CATSGSQGNGYGYTF. CDR3 in DNA: TGTGCCACCAGTGGGTCACAGGGGAACGGCTATGGCTACACCTTC. This chain joins TRBV24-1 and TRBJ1-2; TRBD1 matches 7 bases. CDR3 length: 15 residues. Germline lookup yields CDR1 KGHDR and CDR2 SFDVKD. Trimming removed 5 bases from V and 4 bases from J; junction bases left unmatched: 9.

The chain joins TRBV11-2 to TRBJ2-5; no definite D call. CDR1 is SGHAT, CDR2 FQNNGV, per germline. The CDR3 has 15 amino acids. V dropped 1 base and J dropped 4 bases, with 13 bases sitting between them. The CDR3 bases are TGTGCCAGCAGCTTAGGTCATGGGCCGGGAGAGACCCAGTACTTC. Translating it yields CASSLGHGPGETQYF.

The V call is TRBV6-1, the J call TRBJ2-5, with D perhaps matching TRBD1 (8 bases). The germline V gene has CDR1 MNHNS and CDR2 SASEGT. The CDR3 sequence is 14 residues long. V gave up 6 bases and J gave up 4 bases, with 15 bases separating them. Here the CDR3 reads CASRQGGGLETQYF. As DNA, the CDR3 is TGTGCCAGCAGACAGGGGGGGGGCCTAGAGACCCAGTACTTC.

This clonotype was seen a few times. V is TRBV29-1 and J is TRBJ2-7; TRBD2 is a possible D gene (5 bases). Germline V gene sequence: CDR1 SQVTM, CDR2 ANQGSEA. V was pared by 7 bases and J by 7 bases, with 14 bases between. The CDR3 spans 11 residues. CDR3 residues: CSAHRGEEQYF. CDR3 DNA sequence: TGCAGCGCCCATCGGGGTGAGGAGCAGTACTTC.

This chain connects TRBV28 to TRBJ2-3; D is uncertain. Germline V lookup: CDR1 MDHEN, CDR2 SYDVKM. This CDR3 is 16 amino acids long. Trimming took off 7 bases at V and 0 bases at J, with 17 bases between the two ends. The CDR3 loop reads CASTTPGIPSTDTQYF. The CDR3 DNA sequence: TGTGCCAGCACCACTCCGGGCATTCCGAGCACAGATACGCAGTATTTT.